One and the same sample provided the 27 T cell receptor beta chains below, sequenced in a study of blood T cell repertoires in COVID-19. Repertoires were generated with immunoSEQ multiplex PCR, while TCRdb's copy carries only in-frame clones and drops some. Counted here are a few hundred thousand clones, roughly 87% occurring once; the ten biggest clones make up roughly 7.2%. Sequenced input: PBMCs or T cells enriched from blood (not recorded which). The receptor set was obtained from a man aged 30-40 years in a cohort exposed to, infected with or recovered from COVID-19 (not recorded which).

This clone has only one observation. V is TRBV5-4 and J is TRBJ2-2; 12 nucleotides agree with TRBD1. The germline CDR1 and CDR2 sequences are SGHNT and YYREEE (reference sequence). The CDR3 spans 16 residues. Trimming took 3 bases from V and 4 from J; bases not matched to a gene: 4. This CDR3 reads CASSWGTGGSTGELFF. Written as DNA, the CDR3 is TGTGCCAGCAGCTGGGGGACAGGGGGCAGCACCGGGGAGCTGTTTTTT.

This rearrangement joins TRBV28 to TRBJ1-2; the match to TRBD1 covers 7 bases. CDR3 size: 16 residues. V was pared by 1 base and J by 5 bases, with 10 bases of the junction left unmatched. Germline V gives CDR1 MDHEN, CDR2 SYDVKM. The CDR3 DNA reads as TGTGCCAGCAGTTTATTACATTCGACAGGGAATTATGGCTACACCTTC. The encoded protein is CASSLLHSTGNYGYTF.

This clone was seen repeatedly, ten times or more. The CDR3 bases are TGTGCCAGCTCACCACCGGGCAGCACCCTGAACACTGAAGCTTTCTTT. Protein product: CASSPPGSTLNTEAFF. This chain uses TRBV18 with TRBJ1-1; D is ambiguous. The CDR3 extends over 16 amino acids. Looked up from germline, CDR1 is KGHSH and CDR2 is LQKENI. V was trimmed by 0 bases and J by 0 bases, leaving 11 bases between them. The full variable domain, rest sourced from reference TRBV18 and TRBJ1-1, is NAGVMQNPRHLVRRRGQEARLRCSPMKGHSHVYWYRQLPEEGLKFMVYLQKENIIDESGMPKERFSAEFPKEGPSILRIQQVVRGDSAAYFCASSPPGSTLNTEAFFGQGTRLTVV.

The chain carries TRBV5-1 and TRBJ2-5, with D possibly TRBD1 on 6 matching bases. The germline V gene has CDR1 SGHRS and CDR2 YFSETQ. This CDR3 has 16 residues. Between the trimmed V and J ends, which lost 4 bases and 0 bases, there was a span of 16 bases. This CDR3 is CASSKQGWYDQETQYF. The CDR3 nucleotides read TGCGCCAGCAGCAAACAGGGATGGTACGACCAAGAGACCCAGTACTTC. The full variable domain, in which reference TRBV5-1 and TRBJ2-5 provide the parts outside the CDR3, is KAGVTQTPRYLIKTRGQQVTLSCSPISGHRSVSWYQQTPGQGLQFLFEYFSETQRNKGNFPGRFSGRQFSNSRSEMNVSTLELGDSALYLCASSKQGWYDQETQYFGPGTRLLVL.

The V call is TRBV2, the J call TRBJ2-7; 9 bases line up with TRBD1. In germline, CDR1 is SNHLY, CDR2 FYNNEI. With V trimmed by 6 bases and J by 1 base, 7 bases remained unmatched. This CDR3 contains 15 residues. CDR3 residues: CASRIDRGVSYEQYF. The CDR3 nucleotides read TGTGCCAGCAGGATCGACAGGGGGGTTTCCTACGAGCAGTACTTC.

This clone was detected only once. The genes are TRBV7-2 and TRBJ2-1; 10 positions agree with TRBD2. The CDR3 is 15 residues long. Germline V CDR1 and CDR2: SGHTA, FQGNSA. V trimming: 1 base; J trimming: 9 bases; junction bases outside the gene matches: 6. CDR3 coding DNA: TGTGCCAGCAGCTTAGATCGAGCGGGAGGGTCTGAGCAGTTCTTC. Translation gives CASSLDRAGGSEQFF.

The chain couples TRBV7-9 to TRBJ2-1, with 9 bases lining up with TRBD2. CDR3 length: 17 amino acids. V shed 3 bases, J shed 6 bases, and the junction held 12 bases outside the gene matches. CDR1 SEHNR and CDR2 FQNEAQ come from the germline V gene (reference sequence). The chain's CDR3 is CASSLIGLREGPNEQFF. The DNA of the CDR3 is TGTGCCAGCAGCTTGATAGGGTTGCGGGAGGGCCCCAATGAGCAGTTCTTC.

V usage is TRBV29-1 and J usage is TRBJ1-2, with D hard to call. This CDR3 spans 11 amino acids. Germline V gives CDR1 SQVTM, CDR2 ANQGSEA. The ends were cut back, 6 bases at V and 8 bases at J, with 13 bases in the middle. The CDR3 DNA reads as TGCAGCGTGGGGAGTGCTGGGGGCTACACCTTC. Its protein is CSVGSAGGYTF.

J is TRBJ1-1 and V is TRBV7-3; TRBD1 might be the D (5 bases). This CDR3 has 14 amino acids. V lost 0 bases and J 2 bases, leaving 7 bases between the germline ends. Germline values: CDR1 SGHTA, CDR2 FQGTGA. As DNA, the CDR3 is TGTGCCAGCAGCTTAACGACAGCTAACACTGAAGCTTTCTTT. It encodes CASSLTTANTEAFF.

The rearrangement uses TRBV7-8 and TRBJ2-7; TRBD1 matches at 8 bases. V lost 3 bases to trimming and J lost 2 bases; unmatched junction nucleotides: 3. Germline CDR1 SGHVS, CDR2 FQNEAQ. The CDR3 is 14 amino acids. The CDR3 is CASSFDRGPYEQYF. CDR3 bases: TGTGCCAGCAGCTTTGACAGGGGTCCCTACGAGCAGTACTTC.

The chain is built from TRBV11-3 and TRBJ2-1; 8 bases are a match to TRBD2. V shed 5 bases and J 6 bases; nucleotides not matched to a gene: 18. The CDR3 runs 18 residues. In germline, CDR1 is SGHNT, CDR2 YENEEA. CDR3 protein: CASSVHPWREDGSNEQFF. The CDR3 nucleotides are TGTGCCAGCAGCGTACATCCCTGGCGGGAGGACGGTAGCAATGAGCAGTTCTTC.

The chain joins TRBV13 to TRBJ1-2, with 11 bases matching TRBD1. V gave up 2 bases and J gave up 1 base; unmatched junction bases: 6. The CDR3 is 17 residues long. Germline CDR1 and CDR2: PRHDT and FYEKMQ (reference sequence). The CDR3 DNA sequence: TGTGCCAGCAGCTTAACGTTTGGGACAGGGGGTAACTATGGCTACACCTTC. As protein: CASSLTFGTGGNYGYTF.

The rearrangement joins TRBV7-2 to TRBJ2-7; TRBD1 agrees at 7 bases. This CDR3 is built from 13 residues. The germline CDR1 and CDR2 sequences are SGHTA and FQGNSA. V lost 4 bases and J lost 6; bases outside the gene matches: 6. CDR3 DNA sequence: TGTGCCAGCAGCTCACAGGGGTACGGCGAGCAGTACTTC. Translated, it gives CASSSQGYGEQYF.

This clone was counted a single time. V usage is TRBV28 and J usage is TRBJ1-4, with no clear D. The CDR3 spans 16 residues. The germline V and J ends were trimmed by 4 bases and 5 bases, with 17 bases remaining between them. The germline V gene encodes CDR1 MDHEN and CDR2 SYDVKM. Here the CDR3 DNA reads TGTGCCAGCAGTTCCCCAGTATTTCGCGGGAATGAAAAACTGTTTTTT. Encoded protein: CASSSPVFRGNEKLFF. The entire variable domain, with the rest obtained from reference TRBV28 and TRBJ1-4, is as follows: DVKVTQSSRYLVKRTGEKVFLECVQDMDHENMFWYRQDPGLGLRLIYFSYDVKMKEKGDIPEGYSVSREKKERFSLILESASTNQTSMYLCASSSPVFRGNEKLFFGSGTQLSVL.

This chain joins TRBV28 and TRBJ1-2, with 9 bases matching TRBD1. The V and J ends lost 2 bases and 3 bases, in that order; junction bases with no gene match: 13. The germline CDR1 and CDR2 sequences are MDHEN and SYDVKM. The CDR3 consists of 18 residues. The CDR3 is CASSLVGPGQGAHYGYTF. In nucleotides, the CDR3 is TGTGCCAGCAGTTTAGTTGGGCCGGGACAGGGTGCACACTATGGCTACACCTTC.

This chain links TRBV3-1 (or the pseudogene TRBV3-2) with TRBJ2-4; the match to TRBD2 covers 12 bases. Germline CDR1 is LGHDT and CDR2 is YNNKEL (reference sequence). V was clipped by 4 bases and J by 6 bases; unmatched bases: 4. The CDR3 spans 15 residues. The CDR3: CASSRLAGEGNIQYF. The CDR3 nucleotides are TGTGCCAGCAGCCGACTAGCGGGAGAGGGAAACATTCAGTACTTC.

The CDR3 protein is CSVTRGETQYF. DNA of the CDR3: TGCAGCGTGACCCGCGGAGAGACCCAGTACTTC. The V and J genes are TRBV29-1 and TRBJ2-5, with D unresolved. V lost 6 bases and J 4 bases, leaving 9 bases between the germline ends. Germline CDR1 and CDR2: SQVTM and ANQGSEA. CDR3 length: 11 residues.

This chain links TRBV19 with TRBJ1-1, with 8 nucleotides matching TRBD1. The CDR3 is 13 residues long. Trimming removed 6 bases from V and 3 bases from J; junction bases left unmatched: 3. Germline lookup yields CDR1 LNHDA and CDR2 SQIVND (reference sequence). Written as DNA, the CDR3 is TGTGCCAGTAGGACACAGGGGGACACTGAAGCTTTCTTT. Translating gives CASRTQGDTEAFF. Using reference TRBV19 and TRBJ1-1 for the parts outside the CDR3, the full variable domain is DGGITQSPKYLFRKEGQNVTLSCEQNLNHDAMYWYRQDPGQGLRLIYYSQIVNDFQKGDIAEGYSVSREKKESFPLTVTSAQKNPTAFYLCASRTQGDTEAFFGQGTRLTVV.

This clone appeared a few times. The chain joins TRBV20-1 to TRBJ2-3; D might be TRBD2 (6 bases). Looked up from germline, CDR1 is DFQATT and CDR2 is SNEGSKA (reference sequence). The CDR3 loop spans 11 amino acids. The V end lost 3 bases, the J end lost 14 bases, and 15 bases lay between the germline ends. This CDR3 is CSASDGGRGYF. The CDR3 DNA reads as TGCAGTGCTAGCGACGGGGGAAGGGGGTATTTT.

The chain employs TRBV12-5 and TRBJ1-4; D is undetermined. The CDR3 is 15 amino acids. Trimming pared 0 bases from V and 8 bases from J, leaving 13 bases between. Germline V gives CDR1 LGHNT, CDR2 FRNRAP. The DNA of the CDR3 is TGTGCTAGTGGTTTGGTACACGGGGATTGGGAAAAACTGTTTTTT. Protein sequence: CASGLVHGDWEKLFF. Full variable domain (remainder filled in from reference TRBV12-5 and TRBJ1-4): DARVTQTPRHKVTEMGQEVTMRCQPILGHNTVFWYRQTMMQGLELLAYFRNRAPLDDSGMPKDRFSAEMPDATLATLKIQPSEPRDSAVYFCASGLVHGDWEKLFFGSGTQLSVL.

V gene TRBV7-4 combines with J gene TRBJ2-1, with TRBD2 identical over 9 bases. Germline CDR1 SGHVT, CDR2 SQSDAQ. The CDR3 runs to 17 residues. Germline trimming cut 5 bases from V and 9 bases from J; bases unmatched to any gene: 17. The DNA of the CDR3 is TGTGCCAGCAGCCCTGGGAGGTACGCGGGAGGGCCGGCTGAGCAGTTCTTC. It specifies CASSPGRYAGGPAEQFF.

V gene TRBV4-1 combines with J gene TRBJ1-4; D is uncertain. The CDR3 extends over 17 amino acids. The germline V and J ends were trimmed by 4 bases and 8 bases, with 23 bases remaining between them. CDR1 is MGHRA, CDR2 YSYEKL, per germline. CDR3 bases: TGCGCCAGCAGCCTATATCGTGGTTGGGCCGGTCTCGAAAAACTGTTTTTT. Its translation: CASSLYRGWAGLEKLFF.

The V call is TRBV28, the J call TRBJ2-1; 9 nucleotides line up with TRBD2. CDR1 is MDHEN, CDR2 SYDVKM, per germline. Trimming removed 1 base from V and 15 bases from J; junction bases left unmatched: 4. The CDR3 is made up of 12 amino acids. The CDR3 here is CASSLLGGRGFF. The CDR3 bases are TGTGCCAGCAGTTTATTGGGCGGGAGGGGGTTCTTC.

This chain links TRBV9 with TRBJ1-2, with D perhaps TRBD1 (5 bases). The CDR3 consists of 15 residues. Per the germline V gene, CDR1 is SGDLS and CDR2 is YYNGEE. V was shortened by 0 bases and J by 8 bases, with 17 bases between the two germline ends. DNA of the CDR3: TGTGCCAGCAGCGTAGGTAAGGGGTTTTCTGGCGGCTACACCTTC. Translating gives CASSVGKGFSGGYTF.

This sequence joins TRBV28 and TRBJ1-6; weak D call: TRBD1 (5 bases). The V end lost 2 bases, the J end lost 11 bases, and 16 bases lay between the germline ends. Germline CDR1 MDHEN, CDR2 SYDVKM. This CDR3 region has 15 residues. CDR3 loop: CASSLEGARRAPLHF. DNA for the CDR3: TGTGCCAGCAGTTTAGAAGGGGCAAGGAGGGCACCCCTCCACTTT.

This clone was seen a single time. V gene TRBV5-1 combines with J gene TRBJ2-5; 10 nucleotides align to TRBD1. Germline V gene lookup returns CDR1 SGHRS and CDR2 YFSETQ. CDR3 length: 15 residues. V gave up 3 bases and J gave up 1 base; unmatched junction bases: 3. CDR3 in amino acids: CASSYGTGVQETQYF. For the CDR3, the DNA is TGCGCCAGCAGCTACGGGACAGGGGTCCAAGAGACCCAGTACTTC.

The chain joins TRBV7-9 to TRBJ2-1; 9 bases fit TRBD1. The junction had 11 bases not matched to a gene; V was cut back by 3 bases and J by 8 bases. CDR1 is SEHNR and CDR2 is FQNEAQ in the germline V gene (reference sequence). The CDR3 runs 16 residues. The CDR3 protein is CASSFHPTGGIYEQFF. The CDR3 DNA sequence: TGTGCCAGCAGCTTTCACCCCACAGGGGGCATCTATGAGCAGTTCTTC.